The next 17 T cell receptor beta chains were all read from a single sample in a study of T cell changes during pregnancy in multiple sclerosis. Assay used: immunoSEQ multiplex PCR; TCRdb lists only in-frame clones, some missing. The table has approximately 74,000 clones, approximately 92% seen once; the top ten hold under 3%. Specimen: peripheral blood, collected before pregnancy. The receptor source for this set is a female donor with multiple sclerosis, enrolled in a pregnancy study.

This clone was observed a few times. The chain has TRBV7-9 and TRBJ1-1; D remains ambiguous. The CDR3 is made up of 14 amino acids. Trimming removed 8 bases at V and 0 bases at J, with 13 bases between. Germline V gene sequence: CDR1 SEHNR, CDR2 FQNEAQ (reference sequence). The DNA for the CDR3 is TGTGCCAGCGTAGGAGGAAACATGAACACTGAAGCTTTCTTT. It encodes CASVGGNMNTEAFF.

The chain joins TRBV5-1 to TRBJ2-1, with TRBD2 matching over 14 bases. CDR3 size: 15 residues. From germline, CDR1 is SGHRS and CDR2 YFSETQ. V dropped 4 bases and J dropped 6; count of bases not matched to a gene: 3. The CDR3 DNA follows: TGCGCCAGCAGCCCCGGGACTAGCGGGGGCAATGAGCAGTTCTTC. Translated, it gives CASSPGTSGGNEQFF.

This clone was recorded once. J is TRBJ2-5 and V is TRBV25-1; D not resolved. With 7 bases removed from V and 5 bases from J, the gap between germline ends came to 14 bases. The germline gives CDR1 MGHDK, CDR2 SYGVNS. This CDR3 has 13 residues. DNA of the CDR3: TGTGCCAGCACCTTGGGCCGTGGGGAGACCCAGTACTTC. The encoded protein is CASTLGRGETQYF.

The V and J genes are TRBV2 and TRBJ2-7; maybe TRBD1 (6 bases). Germline CDR1 and CDR2: SNHLY and FYNNEI. The CDR3 is made up of 14 amino acids. The ends were cut back, 7 bases at V and 1 base at J, with 14 bases in the middle. The DNA of the CDR3 is TGTGCCAGCATCCTCCCGGACAGTTCCTACGAGCAGTACTTC. Translating gives CASILPDSSYEQYF.

In DNA form, the CDR3 reads TGCGCCAGCAGCCAAGATATCCGGACTAGCGGTAACACAGATACGCAGTATTTT. Translation gives CASSQDIRTSGNTDTQYF. This chain connects TRBV4-1 to TRBJ2-3, with TRBD2 matching over 10 bases. With 0 bases clipped from V and 2 bases from J, the junction kept 8 bases outside the gene matches. CDR1 is MGHRA, CDR2 YSYEKL, per germline. This CDR3 has 18 amino acids.

This rearrangement joins TRBV15 to TRBJ1-1; TRBD1 is a possible D gene (6 bases). Deletions cut 1 base from V and 4 bases from J, with 16 bases between. CDR3 length equals 16 residues. Germline CDR1 reads LNHNV; CDR2 reads YYDKDF (reference sequence). The CDR3 DNA reads as TGTGCCACCAGCAGAGGAGATACAGGGCTTAGCACTGAAGCTTTCTTT. Protein: CATSRGDTGLSTEAFF.

The chain carries TRBV2 and TRBJ1-5, with TRBD1 matching 8 bases. Unmatched junction bases numbered 5, after V lost 3 bases and J lost 7 bases. The CDR3 covers 14 residues. CDR1 is SNHLY and CDR2 is FYNNEI in the germline V gene. The CDR3 region is CASSEGRGLQPQHF. In nucleotides, the CDR3 is TGTGCCAGCAGTGAGGGCAGGGGGCTGCAGCCCCAGCATTTT.

The chain carries TRBV4-1 and TRBJ1-2; D is perhaps TRBD1 (5 bases). This CDR3 region has 15 residues. V was cut by 4 bases and J by 4 bases, with 16 bases left in between. Looked up from germline, CDR1 is MGHRA and CDR2 is YSYEKL. This CDR3 is CASSLTGDSAYGYTF. The CDR3 nucleotides are TGCGCCAGCAGCCTGACGGGCGACAGTGCCTATGGCTACACCTTC.

The chain links TRBV11-3 to TRBJ2-5; 11 positions match TRBD2. The germline gives CDR1 SGHNT, CDR2 YENEEA. V lost 5 bases, J lost 5 bases, and 13 bases stayed unmatched. The CDR3 has 17 residues. CDR3 sequence (DNA): TGTGCCAGCAGCCCCCAGCCAACTAGCGGGAGCTTTGAGACCCAGTACTTC. Protein sequence: CASSPQPTSGSFETQYF.

The chain has TRBV5-1 and TRBJ2-1, with 8 bases matching TRBD2. The CDR3 contains 19 residues. The V gene's germline CDR1 is SGHRS and CDR2 YFSETQ. The V and J ends lost 2 bases and 7 bases, in that order; junction bases with no gene match: 20. Written as DNA, the CDR3 is TGCGCCAGCAGCTTCGGACAAACCCGAGCGGGAGACCCTCGGAATGAGCAGTTCTTC. Translated: CASSFGQTRAGDPRNEQFF.

This sequence joins TRBV6-5 and TRBJ2-1; 11 bases line up with TRBD2. CDR1 and CDR2 from the germline V gene are MNHEY and SVGAGI. CDR3 length equals 13 residues. The J segment lost 9 bases and the V segment lost 6 bases, leaving 4 bases of the junction unmatched. This CDR3 reads CASRRLAGSEQFF. The CDR3, as DNA: TGTGCCAGCAGGCGACTAGCGGGAAGTGAGCAGTTCTTC.

This rearrangement joins TRBV5-5 to TRBJ2-1, with 7 bases lining up with TRBD1. This CDR3 is 14 amino acids long. V trimming: 2 bases; J trimming: 4 bases; junction bases outside the gene matches: 3. Per germline, CDR1 SGHKS and CDR2 YYEKEE (reference sequence). CDR3 in DNA: TGTGCCAGCAGCTTTTGGGACAGTTACAATGAGCAGTTCTTC. Translation: CASSFWDSYNEQFF.

The chain has TRBV9 and TRBJ2-1, with TRBD2 matching 7 bases. The CDR3 covers 17 residues. Germline V CDR1 and CDR2: SGDLS, YYNGEE. The V and J ends lost 0 bases and 7 bases, in that order; junction bases with no gene match: 13. The chain's CDR3 is CASSVDGLEEAFNEQFF. The CDR3 region has the DNA TGTGCCAGCAGCGTAGACGGACTAGAAGAGGCTTTTAATGAGCAGTTCTTC. The full variable domain, rest sourced from reference TRBV9 and TRBJ2-1, is DSGVTQTPKHLITATGQRVTLRCSPRSGDLSVYWYQQSLDQGLQFLIQYYNGEERAKGNILERFSAQQFPDLHSELNLSSLELGDSALYFCASSVDGLEEAFNEQFFGPGTRLTVL.

This clone was seen only a few times. The J gene is TRBJ1-5, the V gene TRBV2; the D gene is possibly TRBD1 (6 bases). Germline CDR1 and CDR2: SNHLY and FYNNEI. The CDR3 covers 16 residues. Trimming took off 3 bases at V and 4 bases at J, with 16 bases between the two ends. CDR3: CASSERGAGWNQPQHF. CDR3 sequence (DNA): TGTGCCAGCAGTGAGCGGGGGGCTGGGTGGAATCAGCCCCAGCATTTT. Together with reference TRBV2 and TRBJ1-5, the CDR3 gives the full variable domain: EPEVTQTPSHQVTQMGQEVILRCVPISNHLYFYWYRQILGQKVEFLVSFYNNEISEKSEIFDDQFSVERPDGSNFTLKIRSTKLEDSAMYFCASSERGAGWNQPQHFGDGTRLSIL.

This chain uses TRBV6-1 with TRBJ2-7, with TRBD1 matching over 9 bases. After removal of 0 bases from V and 6 bases from J, the junction contained 6 bases not matched to a gene. The CDR3 totals 15 residues. Germline values: CDR1 MNHNS, CDR2 SASEGT. CDR3 residues: CASSEAWDRESEQYF. In DNA form, the CDR3 reads TGTGCCAGCAGTGAAGCTTGGGACAGGGAATCCGAGCAGTACTTC.

The V call is TRBV7-9, the J call TRBJ1-1; D is perhaps TRBD1 (6 bases). There are 14 residues in the CDR3. Per germline, CDR1 SEHNR and CDR2 FQNEAQ (reference sequence). Trimming left V 3 bases short and J 5 bases short, with 13 bases between. CDR3 nucleotide sequence: TGTGCCAGCAGCTTTGACAGGATGGGGACTGAAGCTTTCTTT. Translation gives CASSFDRMGTEAFF. Together with reference TRBV7-9 and TRBJ1-1, the CDR3 gives the full variable domain: DTGVSQNPRHKITKRGQNVTFRCDPISEHNRLYWYRQTLGQGPEFLTYFQNEAQLEKSRLLSDRFSAERPKGSFSTLEIQRTEQGDSAMYLCASSFDRMGTEAFFGQGTRLTVV.

The CDR3 is CAGQDRGAPMGSYNEQFF. Here the CDR3 DNA reads TGTGCCGGCCAAGACAGGGGGGCACCAATGGGCTCCTACAATGAGCAGTTCTTC. The chain is built from TRBV28 and TRBJ2-1, with 9 bases aligning to TRBD1. Trimming took 11 bases from V and 0 from J; bases not matched to a gene: 17. The germline V gene encodes CDR1 MDHEN and CDR2 SYDVKM. This CDR3 comprises 18 residues. The full variable domain, in which reference TRBV28 and TRBJ2-1 provide the parts outside the CDR3, is DVKVTQSSRYLVKRTGEKVFLECVQDMDHENMFWYRQDPGLGLRLIYFSYDVKMKEKGDIPEGYSVSREKKERFSLILESASTNQTSMYLCAGQDRGAPMGSYNEQFFGPGTRLTVL.